Sequencing of this T cell receptor (beta chain) was carried out in a study of T cell responses to AZD1222 COVID-19 vaccine (dated by TCRdb to about 2021). Looking at the study overall: AZD1222 recipients with second doses at about 4 weeks or about 12 weeks were pooled, because spike-specific TCR depth and breadth did not differ between schedules. A total of 230 or so trial participants underwent TCR sequencing, of whom some 210 received two doses of AZD1222 and some 26 received two doses of the MenACWY control vaccine. Trial participants were enrolled by age into 18-55, 56-69 and 70-plus year subgroups, with about 150, 28 and 57 TCR-sequenced participants respectively.

This clone was seen only once. Its antigen specificity is not known. Qualities for individual bases were not recorded, and no much larger clone is one base off. The junction carries 8 bases between V and J, which are trimmed by 6 bases and 3 bases respectively. The germline V gene gives CDR1 as MNHEY and CDR2 as SVGAGI. The CDR3, cysteine through phenylalanine, is 12 amino acids long. The only DNA kept is the CDR3, 36 bases in frame from the first base. The paper's findings and limits, for the study overall: Because no day 14 peak-response samples were available, the repertoires could be characterized only after the peak T cell response. Only five to seven AZD1222 recipients were SARS-CoV-2 seropositive at baseline, limiting conclusions about previously exposed vaccinees. CD4 TCRs associated with the vaccine covered the entire spike protein, and the dominant responses were in regions 160-218 and 743-854. Most participants were white British and females outnumbered males, and the authors suggested that clonal diversity may have been underestimated. Spike-specific TCR breadth and depth rose significantly after two AZD1222 doses compared with day 0 and with MenACWY recipients. Reportedly, almost half of the unique spike-specific TCRs recognized epitopes lying outside the regions that are mutated in the B.1.351 and B.1.1.7 variants. In the small 56-69-year group, the increase in depth fell short of significance, most likely because of low power.

The CDR3 regions of human TCRbeta chains were analyzed by immunosequencing. Under the source paper's analysis protocol: Repertoire TCRs were checked for matches against a reference library of SARS-CoV-2-specific TCRs that had been generated using the MIRA antigen-specificity platform. Breadth was defined as the fraction of unique TCRs that were SARS-CoV-2-associated, and depth was defined as the fraction of total T cells that were SARS-CoV-2-associated. Using the MIRA data, every spike-specific TCR was mapped to the spike region that the TCR reacted to and assigned to either a CD4 or a CD8 class. Log10-transformed breadth and depth values were compared by one-way ANOVA with Sidak's multiple comparisons tests. TCRdb retrieved this table from immuneACCESS and kept in-frame rearrangements only. Not all clones are present; in checked studies, unresolved V genes account for under half, and no reason is known for the remainder. That table supplies the V and J calls and clone size; D and trimming were determined from the DNA. This sample gives roughly 110,000 clones in total; roughly 92% of them show up just once. The ten top clones hold 4% to 5.5% of the sample.

The time point label, read with the paper, signifies: baseline before first vaccination. Vaccinee samples came from UK trials COV001 and COV002, including a single-blind randomized controlled phase 2/3 trial of AZD1222 (ChAdOx1 nCoV-19) in healthy adults. For TCRbeta chain sequencing, PBMC samples were collected from trial participants at day 0 and at day 28 after the second dose. The V and J segments used are TRBV6-5 and TRBJ1-1; TRBD1 could be the D gene, as 5 bases match. This sequence was found in an adult in good health. The input for sequencing was peripheral blood, taken on day 0 of AZD1222 vaccination. The DNA reads as follows: TGTGCCAGCAGCGGGGGGTACACTGAAGCTTTCTTT. It is translated as CASSGGYTEAFF.